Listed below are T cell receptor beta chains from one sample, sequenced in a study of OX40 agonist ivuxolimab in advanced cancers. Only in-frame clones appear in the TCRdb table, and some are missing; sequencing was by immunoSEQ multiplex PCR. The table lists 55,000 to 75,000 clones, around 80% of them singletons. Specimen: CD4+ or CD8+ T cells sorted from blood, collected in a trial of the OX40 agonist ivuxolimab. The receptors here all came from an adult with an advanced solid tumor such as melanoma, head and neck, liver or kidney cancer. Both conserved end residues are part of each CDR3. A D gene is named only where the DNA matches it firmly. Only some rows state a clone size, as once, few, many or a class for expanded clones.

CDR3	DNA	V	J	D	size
CASSLQLNTEAFF	TGTGCCAGCAGCTTACAGCTGAACACTGAAGCTTTCTTT	TRBV7-6	TRBJ1-1	-	-
CASEPGTGNTGELFF	TGTGCCAGTGAACCCGGGACAGGGAACACCGGGGAGCTGTTTTTT	TRBV6-5	TRBJ2-2	TRBD1	medium-sized
CASSAVGETQYF	TGTGCCAGCAGTGCGGTCGGAGAGACCCAGTACTTC	TRBV2	TRBJ2-5	-	-
CASSLVGLAAETQYF	TGTGCCAGCAGCTTAGTTGGGCTAGCCGCCGAGACCCAGTACTTC	TRBV7-2	TRBJ2-5	-	-
CASSLGTGSHTEAFF	TGTGCCAGCAGTCTCGGGACAGGGAGTCACACTGAAGCTTTCTTT	TRBV28	TRBJ1-1	TRBD1	-
CASSESWTGAITDTQYF	TGTGCCAGCAGTGAATCTTGGACAGGGGCCATCACAGATACGCAGTATTTT	TRBV6-4	TRBJ2-3	TRBD1	-
CAWSAVGGPNYGYTF	TGTGCCTGGAGTGCCGTTGGGGGACCCAACTATGGCTACACCTTC	TRBV30	TRBJ1-2	-	-
CASSPLGGAYQPQHF	TGTGCCAGCAGTCCATTAGGGGGGGCTTATCAGCCCCAGCATTTT	TRBV27	TRBJ1-5	-	-
CASSLREGPYTEAFF	TGCGCCAGCAGCTTAAGGGAAGGGCCATACACTGAAGCTTTCTTT	TRBV5-1	TRBJ1-1	-	-
CASGQGSSSGRATYEQYF	TGTGCCAGTGGACAGGGATCCTCTAGCGGGAGGGCCACCTACGAGCAGTACTTC	TRBV28	TRBJ2-7	TRBD2	-
CASSERQGNSPLHF	TGTGCCAGCAGTGAACGGCAGGGGAATTCACCCCTCCACTTT	TRBV2	TRBJ1-6	-	-
CASGPTSGRDEQYF	TGTGCCAGCGGACCGACTAGCGGGAGGGACGAGCAGTACTTC	TRBV9	TRBJ2-7	TRBD2	once
CASRNRGGETQYF	TGTGCCAGCAGAAATCGAGGGGGCGAGACCCAGTACTTC	TRBV7-2	TRBJ2-5	TRBD1	few
CSAPLPGTQETQYF	TGCAGCGCCCCTCTACCGGGGACTCAAGAGACCCAGTACTTC	TRBV29-1	TRBJ2-5	-	-
CASSYSILPQETQYF	TGTGCCAGCAGTTACTCGATTCTACCGCAAGAGACCCAGTACTTC	TRBV6-5	TRBJ2-5	-	-
CASSQDQGKGGYTF	TGCGCCAGCAGCCAAGATCAGGGGAAGGGTGGCTACACCTTC	TRBV4-3	TRBJ1-2	-	-
CASSVDPGLNTGELFF	TGTGCCAGCAGCGTAGATCCGGGGCTGAACACCGGGGAGCTGTTTTTT	TRBV9	TRBJ2-2	-	-
CASSPLTGLTEAFF	TGTGCCAGCAGCCCCCTAACAGGGCTCACTGAAGCTTTCTTT	TRBV2	TRBJ1-1	-	-
CASSKRQGEGEKLFF	TGTGCCAGCAGCAAACGACAGGGGGAAGGCGAAAAACTGTTTTTT	TRBV5-4	TRBJ1-4	TRBD1	-
CAWRRLAGGTDTQYF	TGTGCCTGGAGAAGACTAGCGGGAGGGACAGATACGCAGTATTTT	TRBV30	TRBJ2-3	TRBD2	once
CASSSWTPPYEQYF	TGTGCCAGTAGCTCCTGGACACCACCCTACGAGCAGTACTTC	TRBV19	TRBJ2-7	-	-
CASSRAQETQYF	TGTGCCAGCAGCCGAGCCCAAGAGACCCAGTACTTC	TRBV7-9	TRBJ2-5	-	once
CASSLELNTGELFF	TGTGCCAGCAGCTTGGAACTGAACACCGGGGAGCTGTTTTTT	TRBV5-8	TRBJ2-2	-	-
CASSLQDIAGMNTEAFF	TGTGCCAGCAGCCTCCAAGACATTGCCGGCATGAACACTGAAGCTTTCTTT	TRBV13	TRBJ1-1	-	-
CASSPSDREGYGYTF	TGTGCCAGCAGTCCCTCCGACAGGGAAGGCTATGGCTACACCTTC	TRBV6-5	TRBJ1-2	TRBD1	-
CASSQDRAGFNQPQHF	TGCGCCAGCAGCCAAGATCGGGCAGGATTCAATCAGCCCCAGCATTTT	TRBV4-3	TRBJ1-5	-	-
CASSTAGGVPLHF	TGTGCCAGCAGCACCGCAGGGGGCGTACCCCTCCACTTT	TRBV7-2	TRBJ1-6	TRBD1	few
CASSLDVGEKLFF	TGTGCCAGCAGCTTGGATGTCGGTGAAAAACTGTTTTTT	TRBV4-2	TRBJ1-4	-	-
CASALGRGFEAFF	TGTGCCAGTGCATTAGGTCGCGGATTTGAAGCTTTCTTT	TRBV19	TRBJ1-1	-	once
CASSSTGGVGDEQFF	TGTGCCAGCAGCTCGACAGGGGGAGTAGGTGATGAGCAGTTCTTC	TRBV7-9	TRBJ2-1	TRBD1	-
CASSATGTGESGANVLTF	TGTGCCAGCAGCGCGACCGGGACAGGGGAATCTGGGGCCAACGTCCTGACTTTC	TRBV5-4	TRBJ2-6	TRBD1	-
CASSLRDPRRGDNEQFF	TGTGCCAGCAGCTTAAGGGACCCCAGAAGAGGTGACAATGAGCAGTTCTTC	TRBV7-3	TRBJ2-1	-	-
CASSSGQGDNEKLFF	TGTGCCAGTAGTTCGGGACAGGGGGATAATGAAAAACTGTTTTTT	TRBV19	TRBJ1-4	TRBD1	-
CASSQTGGNSPLHF	TGCGCCAGCAGCCAAACAGGGGGCAATTCACCCCTCCACTTT	TRBV4-1	TRBJ1-6	TRBD1	-
CASSQGPGESNQPQHF	TGCGCCAGCAGCCAAGGTCCGGGTGAAAGCAATCAGCCCCAGCATTTT	TRBV4-1	TRBJ1-5	-	once
CASKGGHEQFF	TGCGCCAGCAAAGGGGGCCATGAGCAGTTCTTC	TRBV5-1	TRBJ2-1	TRBD1	once
CASSDRGNIQYF	TGTGCCAGCAGCGACCGGGGGAACATTCAGTACTTC	TRBV6-1	TRBJ2-4	-	-
CASSPGQYQLGNTIYF	TGCGCCAGCAGCCCGGGACAGTACCAACTTGGAAACACCATATATTTT	TRBV4-1	TRBJ1-3	TRBD1	-
CSVEGGGAGPAETQYF	TGCAGCGTTGAAGGAGGGGGCGCAGGGCCGGCAGAGACCCAGTACTTC	TRBV29-1	TRBJ2-5	TRBD1	-
CASSPDREQPQHF	TGTGCCAGCTCACCCGACAGGGAACAGCCCCAGCATTTT	TRBV18	TRBJ1-5	TRBD1	-
CASSRQGGALGNEQYF	TGTGCCAGCAGTCGCCAGGGGGGGGCCCTCGGCAACGAGCAGTACTTC	TRBV27	TRBJ2-7	-	few
CASSSSGISTDTQYF	TGTGCCAGCAGCTCTAGCGGGATAAGCACAGATACGCAGTATTTT	TRBV7-6	TRBJ2-3	TRBD2	-
CASSSTGTLQETQYF	TGCGCCAGCAGCTCAACCGGGACACTACAAGAGACCCAGTACTTC	TRBV5-1	TRBJ2-5	-	-
CASSGGQGDGYTF	TGTGCCAGCAGTGGAGGACAGGGGGATGGCTACACCTTC	TRBV6-1	TRBJ1-2	TRBD1	few
CASSLGPSGGNEQFF	TGCGCCAGCAGCTTGGGTCCGTCTGGAGGTAATGAGCAGTTCTTC	TRBV5-1	TRBJ2-1	-	-
CASSPTYGTGGGYTF	TGTGCCAGCAGCCCCACATATGGGACAGGGGGCGGCTACACCTTC	TRBV7-6	TRBJ1-2	TRBD1	-
CASSQSEITRLADTGELFF	TGCGCCAGCAGCCAAAGCGAAATTACGAGGCTTGCAGACACCGGGGAGCTGTTTTTT	TRBV4-1	TRBJ2-2	-	-
CASSPRTSGGATDTQYF	TGTGCCAGCAGCCCAAGGACTAGCGGGGGGGCCACAGATACGCAGTATTTT	TRBV7-9	TRBJ2-3	TRBD2	-
CASSINSGTNEKLFF	TGTGCCAGCAGCATCAACAGCGGAACTAATGAAAAACTGTTTTTT	TRBV7-2	TRBJ1-4	-	-
CASSITEDDTIYF	TGTGCCAGTAGTATAACCGAGGATGACACCATATATTTT	TRBV19	TRBJ1-3	-	-
CASSSPGTSQRETQYF	TGTGCCAGCAGTTCCCCCGGGACTAGCCAACGGGAGACCCAGTACTTC	TRBV28	TRBJ2-5	TRBD2	-
CASSEGQGGRDEQFF	TGTGCCAGCAGCGAGGGACAGGGAGGCCGCGATGAGCAGTTCTTC	TRBV5-6	TRBJ2-1	TRBD1	-